This TCR beta chain came from a study of Graves' ophthalmopathy and Graves' hyperthyroidism. Amplified TCR beta CDR3 regions were obtained using RNA transcripts as template. An opening RT-PCR round employed HTBI primers and preceded a second-round multiplex PCR. TCRdb processed the multiplex PCR reads anew with MiXCR; each CDR3 protein has one entry. The sample consists of more than 300,000 distinct CDR3 sequences, 17% of them appearing once. This clonotype was seen repeatedly, ten times or more. The specimen sequenced was peripheral blood. The sequence was obtained from an adult woman with stable Graves' hyperthyroidism.

CDR3 sequence (DNA): TGTGCCAGCAGCTTAACCGGGGACAGGGGTAAAGGCTACACCTTC. Its protein is CASSLTGDRGKGYTF. The chain has TRBV7-9 and TRBJ1-2, with TRBD1 matching 10 bases. The CDR3 has 15 amino acids. The V gene end was trimmed by 2 bases and the J gene end by 8 bases; junction bases not matched to a gene: 8. CDR1 and CDR2 from the germline V gene are SEHNR and FQNEAQ (reference sequence).